Each of the 7 T cell receptor beta chains below was sequenced from the same sample in a study of monozygotic twins with inflammatory bowel disease. TCRdb re-called the 5' RACE reads and gives one entry per CDR3 protein, without DNA. This repertoire includes some 200,000 distinct CDR3 sequences. The sequenced sample was blood. The source of these receptors is a human donor with ulcerative colitis or Crohn's disease, or a healthy co-twin of an affected twin (not recorded which).

The CDR3 is CASSFLGANYGYTF. The V and J genes are TRBV12-3 or TRBV12-4 and TRBJ1-2. The CDR3 totals 14 residues.

V is TRBV12-3 or TRBV12-4 and J is TRBJ2-3; TCRdb's D call, TRBD1, is unchecked because there is no DNA. The CDR3 sequence is 17 residues long. The CDR3 loop is CASSLNRQGPSTYTQYF.

Here the CDR3 reads CASSSRGGSSEAFF. This chain uses TRBV27 with TRBJ1-1. The V gene's germline CDR1 is MNHEY and CDR2 SMNVEV (reference sequence). This CDR3 region has 14 residues.

This chain uses TRBV29-1 with TRBJ2-4; TCRdb proposes TRBD1, but this gene call is untestable without DNA. CDR3 length equals 15 residues. Germline CDR1 and CDR2: SQVTM and ANQGSEA. The CDR3 protein is CSAARTRQTENIQYF.

The rearrangement links TRBV20-1 to TRBJ2-3; TCRdb's D call, TRBD1, is unchecked because there is no DNA. CDR3 length: 15 amino acids. CDR1 DFQATT and CDR2 SNEGSKA come from the germline V gene (reference sequence). CDR3 amino acids: CSARGQAILTDTQYF.

The J gene is TRBJ1-1, the V gene TRBV28; TCRdb selects TRBD1, and the lack of DNA leaves this call unchecked. This CDR3 region has 16 residues. Germline assignment: CDR1 MDHEN and CDR2 SYDVKM. The CDR3 spells CASSGWTREANTEAFF. The full variable domain, completed using reference TRBV28 and TRBJ1-1, is DVKVTQSSRYLVKRTGEKVFLECVQDMDHENMFWYRQDPGLGLRLIYFSYDVKMKEKGDIPEGYSVSREKKERFSLILESASTNQTSMYLCASSGWTREANTEAFFGQGTRLTVV.

J is TRBJ2-5 and V is TRBV27; the D call from TCRdb, TRBD1, cannot be confirmed without DNA. This CDR3 spans 15 amino acids. Germline loops: CDR1 MNHEY, CDR2 SMNVEV (reference sequence). CDR3: CASAKGLTTQETQYF.